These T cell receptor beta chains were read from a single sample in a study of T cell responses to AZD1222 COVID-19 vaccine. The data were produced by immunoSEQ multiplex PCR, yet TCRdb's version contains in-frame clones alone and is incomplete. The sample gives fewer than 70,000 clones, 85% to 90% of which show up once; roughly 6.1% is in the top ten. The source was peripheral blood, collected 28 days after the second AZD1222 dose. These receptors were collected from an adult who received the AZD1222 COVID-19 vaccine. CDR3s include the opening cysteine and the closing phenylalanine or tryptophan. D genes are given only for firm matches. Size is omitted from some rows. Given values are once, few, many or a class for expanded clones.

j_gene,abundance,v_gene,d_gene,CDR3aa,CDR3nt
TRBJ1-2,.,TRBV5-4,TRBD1,CASSSKTGLNGYTF,TGTGCCAGCAGCTCGAAGACAGGGTTGAATGGCTACACCTTC
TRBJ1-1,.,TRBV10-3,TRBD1,CAIRTDRENTEAFF,TGTGCCATCCGCACGGACAGGGAGAACACTGAAGCTTTCTTT
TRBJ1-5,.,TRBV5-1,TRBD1,CASSSGQGDNQPQHF,TGCGCCAGCAGCTCGGGACAGGGGGACAATCAGCCCCAGCATTTT
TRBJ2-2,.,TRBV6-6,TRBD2,CASRLTSGGPTGELFF,TGTGCCAGCAGATTGACTAGCGGGGGGCCCACCGGGGAGCTGTTTTTT
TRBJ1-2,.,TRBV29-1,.,CSDDRNYGYTF,TGCAGCGACGACAGGAACTATGGCTACACCTTC
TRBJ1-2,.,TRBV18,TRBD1,CASSQDRDSYTF,TGTGCCAGCTCACAGGACAGGGACTCCTACACCTTC
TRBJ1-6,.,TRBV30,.,CAWSLGGNSPLHF,TGTGCCTGGAGTTTAGGGGGGAATTCACCCCTCCACTTT
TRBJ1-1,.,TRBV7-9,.,CASRKNTEAFF,TGTGCCAGCCGGAAGAACACTGAAGCTTTCTTT
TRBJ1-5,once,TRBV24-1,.,CATSDLTDQPQHF,TGTGCCACCAGTGATTTGACAGATCAGCCCCAGCATTTT
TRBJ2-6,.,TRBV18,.,CASSPPNSGANVLTF,TGTGCCAGCTCACCACCGAACTCTGGGGCCAACGTCCTGACTTTC
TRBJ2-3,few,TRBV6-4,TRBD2,CASSPGGLAADTQYF,TGTGCCAGCAGCCCCGGGGGACTAGCGGCAGATACGCAGTATTTT
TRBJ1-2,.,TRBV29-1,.,CSVGGGPLGGYTF,TGCAGCGTTGGTGGGGGCCCCCTCGGTGGCTACACCTTC
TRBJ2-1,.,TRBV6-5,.,CASSPGEGARYEQFF,TGTGCCAGCAGCCCCGGGGAGGGGGCTCGGTATGAGCAGTTCTTC
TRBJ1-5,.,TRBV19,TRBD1,CASSLDRGLQPQHF,TGTGCCAGTAGTCTGGACAGGGGGCTTCAGCCCCAGCATTTT
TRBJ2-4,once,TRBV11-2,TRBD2,CASSSLSGTLRNIQYF,TGTGCCAGCAGCTCCCTTAGCGGGACGCTGAGGAACATTCAGTACTTC
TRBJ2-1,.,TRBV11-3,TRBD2,CASSFGLAGDNEQFF,TGTGCCAGCAGCTTCGGGCTAGCGGGAGACAATGAGCAGTTCTTC
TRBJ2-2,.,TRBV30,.,CAWSTMNTGELFF,TGTGCCTGGAGCACGATGAACACCGGGGAGCTGTTTTTT
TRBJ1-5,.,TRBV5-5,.,CASSSGTFNQPQHF,TGTGCCAGCAGCTCCGGGACATTTAATCAGCCCCAGCATTTT
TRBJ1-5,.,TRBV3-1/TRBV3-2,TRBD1,CASSASGQGNQPQHF,TGTGCCAGCAGCGCCTCGGGACAGGGCAATCAGCCCCAGCATTTT
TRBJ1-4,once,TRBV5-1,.,CASSGDEGFF,TGCGCCAGCTCCGGTGACGAAGGGTTTTTT
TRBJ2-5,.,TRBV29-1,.,CSVGPETETQYF,TGCAGCGTTGGTCCTGAGACTGAGACCCAGTACTTC
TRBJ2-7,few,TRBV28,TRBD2,CASINSGASYEQYF,TGTGCCAGCATCAATAGCGGGGCGTCCTACGAGCAGTACTTC
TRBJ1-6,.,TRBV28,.,CASSLATGYHSPLHF,TGTGCCAGCAGTTTAGCAACAGGGTATCATTCACCCCTCCACTTT
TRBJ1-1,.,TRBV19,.,CASTMRIGTEAFF,TGTGCCAGTACTATGCGGATAGGCACTGAAGCTTTCTTT
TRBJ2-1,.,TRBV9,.,CASSVEEYNEQFF,TGTGCCAGCAGCGTAGAAGAGTACAATGAGCAGTTCTTC
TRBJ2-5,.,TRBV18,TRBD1,CASSPRDRSRETQYF,TGTGCCAGCTCACCCCGGGACAGGAGCCGGGAGACCCAGTACTTC
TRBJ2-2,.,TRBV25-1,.,CASQGADTGELFF,TGTGCCAGCCAGGGCGCCGACACCGGGGAGCTGTTTTTT
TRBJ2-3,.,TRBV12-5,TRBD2,CASGFSNGLAILDTQYF,TGTGCTAGTGGTTTTTCGAACGGACTAGCCATACTAGATACGCAGTATTTT
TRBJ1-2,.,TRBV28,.,CASSPGLQGYTF,TGTGCCAGCAGTCCGGGACTGCAGGGCTACACCTTC
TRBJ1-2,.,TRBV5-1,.,CASSQTGYNGYTF,TGCGCCAGCAGCCAAACAGGGTATAATGGCTACACCTTC
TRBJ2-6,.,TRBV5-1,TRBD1,CASSSGQDSGANVLTF,TGCGCCAGCAGTTCTGGACAGGACTCTGGGGCCAACGTCCTGACTTTC
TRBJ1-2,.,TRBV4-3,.,CASSQETGPNRGYTF,TGCGCCAGCAGCCAGGAGACAGGACCTAATCGCGGCTACACCTTC
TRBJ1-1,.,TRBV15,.,CATSLGNTEAFF,TGTGCCACCAGCCTCGGGAACACTGAAGCTTTCTTT
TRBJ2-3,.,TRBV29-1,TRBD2,CSVSRGGTDTQYF,TGCAGCGTTTCTCGGGGGGGCACAGATACGCAGTATTTT
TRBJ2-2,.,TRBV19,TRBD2,CASSKLAVSGTGELFF,TGTGCCAGTAGTAAACTAGCGGTATCCGGGACCGGGGAGCTGTTTTTT
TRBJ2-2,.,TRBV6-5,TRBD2,CASRTSGVVPGELFF,TGTGCCAGCAGGACTAGCGGTGTGGTCCCCGGGGAGCTGTTTTTT
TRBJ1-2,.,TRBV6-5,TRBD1,CASRGGQYFGYTF,TGTGCCAGCAGGGGGGGACAGTACTTTGGCTACACCTTC
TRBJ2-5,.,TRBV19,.,CASSQRAFQETQYF,TGTGCCAGTAGCCAGCGAGCCTTCCAAGAGACCCAGTACTTC
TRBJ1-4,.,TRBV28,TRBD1,CASSPTGVYEKLFF,TGTGCCAGCAGCCCTACAGGGGTTTATGAAAAACTGTTTTTT
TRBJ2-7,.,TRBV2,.,CASSETRGLSYEQYF,TGTGCCAGCAGTGAAACGAGGGGACTGTCCTACGAGCAGTACTTC